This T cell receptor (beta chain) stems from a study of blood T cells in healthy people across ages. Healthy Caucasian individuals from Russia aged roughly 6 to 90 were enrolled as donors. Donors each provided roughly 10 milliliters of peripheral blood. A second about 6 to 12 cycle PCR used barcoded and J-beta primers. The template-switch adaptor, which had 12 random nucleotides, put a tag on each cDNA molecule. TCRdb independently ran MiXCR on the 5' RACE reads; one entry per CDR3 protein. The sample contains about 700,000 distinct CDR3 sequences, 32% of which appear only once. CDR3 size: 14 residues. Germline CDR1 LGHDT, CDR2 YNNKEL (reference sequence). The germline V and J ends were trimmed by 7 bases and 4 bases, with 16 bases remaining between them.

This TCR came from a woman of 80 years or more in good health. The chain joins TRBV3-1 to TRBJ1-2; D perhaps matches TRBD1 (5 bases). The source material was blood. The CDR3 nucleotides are TGTGCCAGCAACAGAGGGGAGGGACGCTATGGCTACACCTTC. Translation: CASNRGEGRYGYTF. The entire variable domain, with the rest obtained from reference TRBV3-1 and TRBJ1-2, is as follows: DTAVSQTPKYLVTQMGNDKSIKCEQNLGHDTMYWYKQDSKKFLKIMFSYNNKELIINETVPNRFSPKSPDKAHLNLHINSLELGDSAVYFCASNRGEGRYGYTFGSGTRLTVV.